This passage covers 21 T cell receptor beta chains from one sample sequenced in a study of blood T cells in healthy people across ages. A second PCR, run for about 6 to 11 cycles, used a sample-barcoded 5' primer plus a J-beta primer mix. TCRdb recomputed calls from the 5' RACE reads with MiXCR, one row per CDR3 protein. Of 700,000 to 1,000,000 distinct CDR3 sequences detected, 40% to 50% appear once; the ten largest clones hold around 21%. The sample comprised blood. These receptor sequences come from a man in his sixties in good health.

CDR3 loop: CASSSRRGQGYGYTF. The CDR3 DNA follows: TGTGCCAGCAGTTCCCGTCGGGGGCAGGGCTATGGCTACACCTTC. V and J are TRBV11-2 and TRBJ1-2; tentatively, D is TRBD1 (6 bases). This CDR3 comprises 15 residues. Germline V CDR1 and CDR2: SGHAT, FQNNGV. Deletions cut 6 bases from V and 4 bases from J, with 18 bases between.

Only a few counts were recorded for this clonotype. This rearrangement joins TRBV24-1 to TRBJ2-1; 7 bases fit TRBD1. Trimming cost V 7 bases and J 7 bases; bases outside gene matches: 3. The CDR3 totals 12 residues. Germline V gene data show CDR1 as KGHDR and CDR2 as SFDVKD. The CDR3, as DNA: TGTGCCACCAGGGGACAGTTGAATGAGCAGTTCTTC. It translates to CATRGQLNEQFF.

The V gene is TRBV14, the J gene TRBJ1-4; D ambiguous. CDR1 SGHDN and CDR2 FVKESK come from the germline V gene. V shed 4 bases and J shed 6 bases, with 18 bases lying between them. This CDR3 contains 16 residues. The CDR3 DNA is TGTGCCAGCAGCCGAAGGGCGATCGGGCTCTATGAAAAACTGTTTTTT. This sequence encodes CASSRRAIGLYEKLFF.

CDR3 nucleotide sequence: TGTGCCAGCAGCGAGCCAGGGGTGTCTGAGCAGTTCTTC. This encodes CASSEPGVSEQFF. V and J are TRBV25-1 and TRBJ2-1; D might be TRBD1 (6 bases). V lost 6 bases and J lost 9, with 15 bases in between. The CDR3 sequence is 13 residues long. The germline V gene has CDR1 MGHDK and CDR2 SYGVNS.

The count of this clonotype is one. CDR3 coding DNA: TGTGCCATCAGTGAGTCGCTGGGACAAAGCGGACAGCCCCAGCATTTT. Its translation: CAISESLGQSGQPQHF. This sequence joins TRBV10-3 and TRBJ1-5, with D possibly matching TRBD1 (6 bases). V was cut by 0 bases and J by 7 bases, with 16 bases left in between. The CDR3 sequence is 16 residues long. The V gene's germline CDR1 is ENHRY and CDR2 SYGVKD.

The chain links TRBV7-9 to TRBJ1-1, with D uncertain. There are 14 residues in the CDR3. V lost 1 base and J lost 0, with 6 bases in between. CDR1 and CDR2 (germline): SEHNR, FQNEAQ (reference sequence). The chain's CDR3 is CASSLDAVNTEAFF. CDR3 nucleotide sequence: TGTGCCAGCAGCTTAGATGCGGTGAACACTGAAGCTTTCTTT.

This clonotype showed up just once. V gene TRBV27 combines with J gene TRBJ2-6; D remains ambiguous. V lost 7 bases and J 3 bases, leaving 7 bases between the germline ends. The CDR3 loop spans 13 amino acids. In germline, CDR1 is MNHEY, CDR2 SMNVEV (reference sequence). CDR3 bases: TGTGCCAGCAATCAGAATGGGGCCAACGTCCTGACTTTC. It yields the protein CASNQNGANVLTF.

The chain links TRBV9 to TRBJ2-1; 8 nucleotides align to TRBD2. The CDR3 is 16 amino acids. V shed 0 bases and J 7 bases; nucleotides not matched to a gene: 9. Germline V gene data show CDR1 as SGDLS and CDR2 as YYNGEE. DNA for the CDR3: TGTGCCAGCAGCGTAGAACGGGGGGGCCTGGGGAATGAGCAGTTCTTC. This translates into CASSVERGGLGNEQFF.

Turning to this clonotype: At one of its ends the junction is not consistent with the germline gene, which may arise from a read error. The chain employs TRBV20-1 and TRBJ2-1; a possible D gene is TRBD2 (5 bases). This CDR3 contains 14 residues. CDR1 is DFQATT and CDR2 is SNEGSKA in the germline V gene (reference sequence). The CDR3: CSARPDYRGYERFF. CDR3 DNA sequence: TGCAGTGCTAGACCCGACTATCGAGGCTATGAGCGGTTCTTC.

V gene TRBV12-3 or TRBV12-4 combines with J gene TRBJ1-2; D gene unclear. The CDR3 extends over 11 amino acids. V lost 7 bases and J lost 8, with 11 bases in between. Here the CDR3 DNA reads TGTGCCAGCAACCCTGATCGGGGCTACACCTTC. Its protein is CASNPDRGYTF.

This clonotype was counted many times. The chain recombines TRBV6-6 with TRBJ2-7; tentatively, D is TRBD2 (6 bases). Germline V gene lookup returns CDR1 MNHNY and CDR2 SVGAGI (reference sequence). CDR3 size: 12 residues. Trimming pared 5 bases from V and 3 bases from J, leaving 8 bases between. The CDR3 coding sequence is TGTGCCAGCAGTCGGGACTTCTACGAGCAGTACTTC. This encodes CASSRDFYEQYF.

The CDR3 region is CASKVLAGGLGDTQYF. The CDR3 DNA reads TGTGCCAGCAAAGTCCTAGCGGGGGGGCTAGGAGATACGCAGTATTTT. The chain couples TRBV2 to TRBJ2-3; 12 bases align to TRBD2. Germline lookup yields CDR1 SNHLY and CDR2 FYNNEI. This CDR3 region has 16 residues. The V segment lost 7 bases and the J segment 5 bases; nucleotides outside the gene matches: 10.

This clonotype was observed a few times. The chain carries TRBV9 and TRBJ2-1; D is possibly TRBD2 (6 bases). CDR3 size: 14 residues. Germline V gives CDR1 SGDLS, CDR2 YYNGEE. V was cut by 0 bases and J by 9 bases, with 13 bases left in between. The CDR3 nucleotides read TGTGCCAGCAGCGTAGTGGGGGGTTGGGGTGAGCAGTTCTTC. It codes for CASSVVGGWGEQFF. Full variable domain (rest looked up from reference TRBV9 and TRBJ2-1): DSGVTQTPKHLITATGQRVTLRCSPRSGDLSVYWYQQSLDQGLQFLIQYYNGEERAKGNILERFSAQQFPDLHSELNLSSLELGDSALYFCASSVVGGWGEQFFGPGTRLTVL.

This clonotype has just a few counts. V gene TRBV6-1 combines with J gene TRBJ2-5; 10 bases fit TRBD2. The CDR3 consists of 16 residues. The junction had 6 bases not matched to a gene; V was cut back by 0 bases and J by 5 bases. Looked up from germline, CDR1 is MNHNS and CDR2 is SASEGT. The CDR3 loop reads CASSEAPSGRPETQYF. In DNA form, the CDR3 reads TGTGCCAGCAGTGAAGCCCCTAGCGGGAGACCGGAGACCCAGTACTTC.

The V and J genes are TRBV6-2 or TRBV6-3 and TRBJ2-2; no clear D gene. This CDR3 region has 15 residues. Trimming took off 4 bases at V and 0 bases at J, with 9 bases between the two ends. The germline V gene encodes CDR1 MNHEY and CDR2 SVGEGT. The CDR3 coding sequence is TGTGCCAGCAGTTGGTTAATCGCGAACACCGGGGAGCTGTTTTTT. This translates into CASSWLIANTGELFF.

V is TRBV4-1 and J is TRBJ1-6; D might be TRBD1 (5 bases). V was cut by 3 bases and J by 3 bases, with 12 bases left in between. Per germline, CDR1 MGHRA and CDR2 YSYEKL. This CDR3 spans 16 amino acids. CDR3 nucleotide sequence: TGCGCCAGCAGCCAGGATCCGGGACTCTATAATTCACCCCTCCACTTT. This codes for CASSQDPGLYNSPLHF.

The V and J genes are TRBV20-1 and TRBJ1-1; D remains unclear. Germline CDR1 reads DFQATT; CDR2 reads SNEGSKA (reference sequence). V lost 3 bases and J 8 bases, leaving 13 bases between the germline ends. The CDR3 loop spans 12 amino acids. CDR3 amino acids: CSASSLEGEAFF. The CDR3 DNA reads TGCAGTGCTAGCTCTCTGGAGGGAGAAGCTTTCTTT.

The chain uses TRBV9 and TRBJ2-3; no clear D gene. The CDR3 is 14 amino acids. The V gene lost 4 bases and the J gene lost 0 bases, with 9 bases spanning the gap. In germline, CDR1 is SGDLS, CDR2 YYNGEE. This CDR3 is CASSKRGSTDTQYF. In nucleotides, the CDR3 is TGTGCCAGCAGCAAACGTGGTAGCACAGATACGCAGTATTTT.

This sequence joins TRBV29-1 and TRBJ1-2, with no clear D. This CDR3 region has 14 residues. V shed 3 bases and J shed 0 bases, with 11 bases lying between them. Germline V gene lookup returns CDR1 SQVTM and CDR2 ANQGSEA. In DNA, the CDR3 is TGCAGCGTTGAGCGGCAGTCTCCTAACTATGGCTACACCTTC. Protein sequence: CSVERQSPNYGYTF. Using reference TRBV29-1 and TRBJ1-2 for the parts outside the CDR3, the full variable domain is SAVISQKPSRDICQRGTSLTIQCQVDSQVTMMFWYRQQPGQSLTLIATANQGSEATYESGFVIDKFPISRPNLTFSTLTVSNMSPEDSSIYLCSVERQSPNYGYTFGSGTRLTVV.

A note on this clonotype: Relative to the germline gene, one junction end is altered; a read error may explain this. The rearrangement links TRBV12-3 or TRBV12-4 to TRBJ1-1; tentative D call: TRBD1 (6 bases). The CDR3 loop spans 13 amino acids. The CDR3 nucleotides read TGTGCCGGCAGTGACACAGGGCTCTCTGAAGCTTTCTTT. Protein sequence: CAGSDTGLSEAFF.

This chain uses TRBV21-1 with TRBJ1-2; the table names TRBD1, a call not compared with the DNA. TRBV21-1 is a recognized pseudogene. This CDR3 has 17 amino acids. The CDR3 spells CASSNGPGKAPNYGYTF. The CDR3 DNA follows: TGTGCCAGCAGCAATGGCCCCGGAAAGGCTCCTAACTATGGCTACACCTTC.